The clone carrying this TCR beta chain occurred a few times. Its antigen is still unknown. Through template switching, a universal primer site was introduced, and the cDNA contained unique molecular identifiers. Each CDR3 protein gets one entry after TCRdb re-called the 5' RACE reads with MiXCR. The table has around 250,000 distinct CDR3 sequences, approximately 11% seen once. Trimming took 0 bases from V and 0 from J, leaving 9 bases between them. The CDR3 runs to 15 residues. Looked up from germline, CDR1 is GTSNPN and CDR2 is SVGIG (reference sequence). The data originate from a study of identical twins. Points from the study as a whole: Modeled out-of-frame TCR alpha sharing in monozygotic twins fell below observed levels. High-abundance cord blood beta clonotypes had fewer insertions; memory repertoires showed none. The study found excess low generation probability among twin-shared out-of-frame alpha sequences.

The sample also formed part of further work on yellow fever vaccine responses in identical twins.

The sequenced sample consisted of memory (CD45RO+) T cells sorted from blood. The clonotype was recovered from a woman between 18 and 29 years old in good health. The chain recombines TRBV30 with TRBJ1-3; the D is unclear. CDR3 sequence: CAWSVLGYSGNTIYF. As DNA, the CDR3 is TGTGCCTGGAGTGTACTCGGATACTCTGGAAACACCATATATTTT.